These 18 T cell receptor beta chains were all obtained from the same sample, sequenced in a study of blood T cell repertoires in COVID-19 (dated by TCRdb to about 2020). The method was the immunoSEQ multiplex PCR assay. What TCRdb holds here is the immuneACCESS table cut down to in-frame rearrangements. Part of the clones is not present; checked against another copy, under half of the missing clones reflect an unresolved V gene, and the others are unexplained. For this sample there are 200,000 or so clones; almost 80% appear just once. The ten largest clones represent 15% to 20% of the sample. The source material was peripheral blood. These TCRs come from a man aged 60-69 years with active or convalescent COVID-19.

A note on this clone: Compared with germline, one end of the junction differs, possibly owing to a read error. The chain uses TRBV20-1 and TRBJ2-7, with TRBD1 matching over 8 bases. The CDR3 is made up of 8 amino acids. The V gene's germline CDR1 is DFQATT and CDR2 SNEGSKA (reference sequence). The CDR3 reads CSAGQGIF. CDR3 coding DNA: TGCAGTGCTGGACAGGGAATTTTC.

The chain has TRBV7-6 and TRBJ1-3, with D possibly matching TRBD1 (6 bases). The germline V and J ends were trimmed by 4 bases and 2 bases, with 12 bases remaining between them. The CDR3 sequence is 15 residues long. CDR1 SGHVS and CDR2 FNYEAQ come from the germline V gene. The CDR3 nucleotides read TGTGCCAGCAGCTCACAGGGATCAACTGGAAACACCATATATTTT. It translates to CASSSQGSTGNTIYF.

The chain carries TRBV7-2 and TRBJ2-1; 9 positions match TRBD1. The germline V gene encodes CDR1 SGHTA and CDR2 FQGNSA. V lost 5 bases and J lost 7; bases outside the gene matches: 6. This CDR3 has 14 amino acids. The CDR3 loop reads CASSGPTGGNEQFF. The CDR3 bases are TGTGCCAGCAGCGGTCCGACAGGGGGGAATGAGCAGTTCTTC.

A few counts support this clone. The chain employs TRBV7-3 and TRBJ2-2, with D maybe TRBD1 (6 bases). V dropped 5 bases and J dropped 7 bases, with 17 bases sitting between them. The CDR3 sequence is 15 residues long. CDR1 is SGHTA, CDR2 FQGTGA, per germline. The CDR3 protein is CASSLTGPEVGELFF. For the CDR3, the DNA is TGTGCCAGCAGCCTTACAGGGCCAGAGGTCGGGGAGCTGTTTTTT.

V and J are TRBV20-1 and TRBJ2-5; TRBD2 agrees at 10 bases. Germline V lookup: CDR1 DFQATT, CDR2 SNEGSKA (reference sequence). This CDR3 is built from 15 residues. The V segment lost 3 bases and the J segment 1 base; nucleotides outside the gene matches: 5. The CDR3 nucleotides are TGCAGTGCTAGTTCAGCGGGAGGGATCCAAGAGACCCAGTACTTC. Its translation is CSASSAGGIQETQYF.

The genes are TRBV24-1 and TRBJ2-3, with 12 bases fitting TRBD2. Per the germline V gene, CDR1 is KGHDR and CDR2 is SFDVKD. The CDR3 totals 15 residues. J was trimmed by 4 bases and V by 6 bases; bases with no gene match: 4. The CDR3 DNA sequence: TGTGCCACCAGTACGACTAGCGGGAGTTCAGATACGCAGTATTTT. The encoded protein is CATSTTSGSSDTQYF.

The chain combines TRBV19 with TRBJ2-1; D unclear. This CDR3 contains 15 residues. The germline gives CDR1 LNHDA, CDR2 SQIVND (reference sequence). V was trimmed by 3 bases and J by 0 bases, leaving 9 bases between them. The CDR3 DNA reads TGTGCCAGTAGTATTATCGAGAGCTCCTACAATGAGCAGTTCTTC. It translates to CASSIIESSYNEQFF.

V and J are TRBV19 and TRBJ1-2, with D possibly being TRBD1 (5 bases). The germline V gene encodes CDR1 LNHDA and CDR2 SQIVND (reference sequence). V shed 3 bases and J shed 8 bases, with 10 bases lying between them. This CDR3 spans 12 amino acids. In DNA, the CDR3 is TGTGCCAGTAGTATGACAGTCGGGGGCTACACCTTC. Translating gives CASSMTVGGYTF.

The rearrangement uses TRBV9 and TRBJ2-1; possible D gene TRBD2, 5 bases. V was shortened by 1 base and J by 6 bases, with 8 bases between the two germline ends. The CDR3 contains 13 residues. Per the germline V gene, CDR1 is SGDLS and CDR2 is YYNGEE. CDR3 nucleotides: TGTGCCAGCAGCGTATCTAGCAGCAATGAGCAGTTCTTC. This gives the protein CASSVSSSNEQFF. Full variable domain (missing parts from reference TRBV9 and TRBJ2-1): DSGVTQTPKHLITATGQRVTLRCSPRSGDLSVYWYQQSLDQGLQFLIQYYNGEERAKGNILERFSAQQFPDLHSELNLSSLELGDSALYFCASSVSSSNEQFFGPGTRLTVL.

V is TRBV10-3 and J is TRBJ2-1; D remains unclear. This CDR3 region has 16 residues. V was cut by 0 bases and J by 0 bases, with 9 bases left in between. CDR1 and CDR2 (germline): ENHRY, SYGVKD. The CDR3 region has the DNA TGTGCCATCAGTGAGTCCAAGGCTAGCTCCTACAATGAGCAGTTCTTC. Protein product: CAISESKASSYNEQFF.

This clone was counted once. The chain is built from TRBV5-1 and TRBJ2-6; a weak D match, TRBD1 (7 bases). There are 16 residues in the CDR3. CDR1 SGHRS and CDR2 YFSETQ come from the germline V gene. The ends were cut back, 8 bases at V and 2 bases at J, with 17 bases in the middle. The CDR3 coding sequence is TGCGCCAGTGCACTTATCAGGGGGGCTGGGGCCAACGTCCTGACTTTC. Translated: CASALIRGAGANVLTF.

The V gene is TRBV11-2, the J gene TRBJ2-4, with TRBD1 matching 9 bases. The V gene end was trimmed by 4 bases and the J gene end by 0 bases; junction bases not matched to a gene: 13. From germline, CDR1 is SGHAT and CDR2 FQNNGV. This CDR3 is built from 19 residues. CDR3 sequence (DNA): TGTGCCAGCAGCTGGCCCCAACAGGGGGCCCTAACAGCCAAAAACATTCAGTACTTC. Its protein is CASSWPQQGALTAKNIQYF.

V gene TRBV18 combines with J gene TRBJ2-5; no clear D gene. The CDR3 is 14 amino acids. Germline CDR1 reads KGHSH; CDR2 reads LQKENI. The V end lost 3 bases, the J end lost 5 bases, and 13 bases lay between the germline ends. The CDR3 spells CASSPPFVLETQYF. CDR3 in DNA: TGTGCCAGCTCACCCCCTTTTGTATTGGAGACCCAGTACTTC.

V is TRBV28 and J is TRBJ2-2, with 13 bases lining up with TRBD2. Trimming removed 5 bases from V and 0 bases from J; junction bases left unmatched: 6. From germline, CDR1 is MDHEN and CDR2 SYDVKM. This CDR3 has 18 amino acids. The CDR3 DNA reads as TGTGCCAGCAGTCCACTAGCGGGAGGGCGCGCGAACACCGGGGAGCTGTTTTTT. This codes for CASSPLAGGRANTGELFF.

The chain has TRBV20-1 and TRBJ2-1; the match to TRBD2 covers 7 bases. The CDR3 extends over 14 amino acids. V trimming: 3 bases; J trimming: 9 bases; junction bases outside the gene matches: 11. Germline assignment: CDR1 DFQATT and CDR2 SNEGSKA (reference sequence). The CDR3 bases are TGCAGTGCTAGTCTGTTAGCGGGTACAGGTGAGCAGTTCTTC. This gives the protein CSASLLAGTGEQFF.

The V gene is TRBV18, the J gene TRBJ1-2; 9 bases agree with TRBD1. V shed 4 bases, J shed 8 bases, and the junction held 2 bases outside the gene matches. The germline V gene encodes CDR1 KGHSH and CDR2 LQKENI. This CDR3 has 12 residues. CDR3 nucleotide sequence: TGTGCCAGCTCACGGACAGGGGAAGGCTACACCTTC. Amino acids: CASSRTGEGYTF.

The V and J genes are TRBV5-5 and TRBJ2-4; D gene unclear. CDR3 size: 13 residues. The V gene lost 2 bases and the J gene lost 6 bases, with 9 bases spanning the gap. CDR1 SGHKS and CDR2 YYEKEE come from the germline V gene (reference sequence). CDR3 residues: CASSFDPGNIQYF. The CDR3 DNA reads TGTGCCAGCAGCTTTGATCCGGGAAACATTCAGTACTTC. Based on the CDR3 plus reference TRBV5-5 and TRBJ2-4, the full variable domain is DAGVTQSPTHLIKTRGQQVTLRCSPISGHKSVSWYQQVLGQGPQFIFQYYEKEERGRGNFPDRFSARQFPNYSSELNVNALLLGDSALYLCASSFDPGNIQYFGAGTRLSVL.

The chain employs TRBV18 and TRBJ2-7, with 10 positions matching TRBD1. The germline V gene encodes CDR1 KGHSH and CDR2 LQKENI. The V segment lost 5 bases and the J segment 2 bases; nucleotides outside the gene matches: 6. The CDR3 totals 15 residues. CDR3 loop: CASSTGQGVAYEQYF. In DNA, the CDR3 is TGTGCCAGCTCAACCGGACAGGGGGTCGCCTACGAGCAGTACTTC.